The source of this T cell receptor (beta chain) is a study of blood T cells in healthy people across ages. The V and J ends lost 0 bases and 3 bases respectively, with 9 bases between them. The CDR3 sequence is 14 residues long. Germline V gene sequence: CDR1 DFQATT, CDR2 SNEGSKA (reference sequence). This clonotype appeared a single time. The second PCR ran roughly 6 to 12 cycles with a sample-barcoded 5' primer and J-beta primers. Each cDNA molecule carried a tag from a template-switch adaptor that contained 12 random nucleotides. TCRdb processed the 5' RACE reads anew with MiXCR; each CDR3 protein has one entry. This sample carries about 680,000 distinct CDR3 sequences, 49% of them seen once, and the ten largest clones take about a third.

The J gene is TRBJ1-5, the V gene TRBV20-1; perhaps TRBD1 as D (5 bases). Specimen: blood. The clonotype comes from a woman in her sixties in good health. The CDR3 loop is CSARDGGVNQPQHF. CDR3 coding DNA: TGCAGTGCTAGAGATGGGGGAGTCAATCAGCCCCAGCATTTT.